The TCR beta chain under discussion was sequenced for a study of control samples from healthy donors and cancer patients. Sequenced by immunoSEQ multiplex PCR; TCRdb stores in-frame clones only, minus some. The repertoire includes 390,000 or so clones, 75% to 95% of them detected once, and 5% to 7% sits in the top ten. The CDR3 is 13 residues long. V gave up 2 bases and J gave up 8 bases, with 10 bases separating them. The germline gives CDR1 LGHDT, CDR2 YNNKEL (reference sequence). This receptor was identified in a middle-aged man with head and neck cancer. V and J are TRBV3-1 (or the pseudogene TRBV3-2) and TRBJ2-1, with D uncertain. Sequencing input: PBMCs. CDR3 DNA: TGTGCCAGCAGCCAATATTTGGGCGATGAGCAGTTCTTC. This gives the protein CASSQYLGDEQFF.